This is a list of T cell receptor beta chains from one sample in a study of shared clonotypes between healthy human individuals. The method was immunoSEQ multiplex PCR; TCRdb's version includes in-frame clones alone and lacks a portion of them. The data hold millions of clones, with approximately 92% observed a single time. Material for sequencing was naive CD4+ T cells sorted from blood. The source is a man aged 18 to 35 in good health. Each CDR3 is given with its conserved first and last residue. The order of the fields is J gene, D gene, V gene, clone size, CDR3 protein, CDR3 DNA. D genes are given only for firm matches. Size values are once, few and many counts, or a class for expanded clones, and some rows have none.

j_call: TRBJ2-2
d_call: NA
v_call: TRBV28
clone_size: NA
cdr3_aa: CASSHSGTVNTGELFF
cdr3_nt: TGTGCCAGCAGTCATTCCGGGACGGTGAACACCGGGGAGCTGTTTTTT

j_call: TRBJ2-2
d_call: NA
v_call: TRBV7-9
clone_size: NA
cdr3_aa: CASSLGPGGTGELFF
cdr3_nt: TGTGCCAGCAGCTTAGGCCCTGGGGGCACCGGGGAGCTGTTTTTT

j_call: TRBJ2-5
d_call: NA
v_call: TRBV5-4
clone_size: NA
cdr3_aa: CASSLGLRETQYF
cdr3_nt: TGTGCCAGCAGCTTGGGGCTACGAGAGACCCAGTACTTC

j_call: TRBJ1-6
d_call: NA
v_call: TRBV30
clone_size: NA
cdr3_aa: CAWSPIGARGNSPLHF
cdr3_nt: TGTGCCTGGAGTCCGATAGGGGCGAGGGGTAATTCACCCCTCCACTTT

j_call: TRBJ2-6
d_call: NA
v_call: TRBV29-1
clone_size: NA
cdr3_aa: CSAARGDRPSGANVLTF
cdr3_nt: TGCAGCGCAGCCCGGGGGGACAGACCCTCTGGGGCCAACGTCCTGACTTTC

j_call: TRBJ1-2
d_call: NA
v_call: TRBV28
clone_size: NA
cdr3_aa: CASRSLPGRLNTFYGYTF
cdr3_nt: TGTGCCAGCAGGTCCCTACCGGGACGGCTCAATACTTTCTATGGCTACACCTTC

j_call: TRBJ1-1
d_call: NA
v_call: TRBV2
clone_size: NA
cdr3_aa: CASSGDGTEAFF
cdr3_nt: TGTGCCAGCAGCGGGGACGGCACTGAAGCTTTCTTT

j_call: TRBJ1-5
d_call: NA
v_call: TRBV5-5
clone_size: NA
cdr3_aa: CASSLDPGSNQPQHF
cdr3_nt: TGTGCCAGCAGCTTGGACCCGGGGAGCAATCAGCCCCAGCATTTT

j_call: TRBJ2-2
d_call: NA
v_call: TRBV5-8
clone_size: NA
cdr3_aa: CASRNSRNTGELFF
cdr3_nt: TGTGCCAGCAGGAACAGCCGGAACACCGGGGAGCTGTTTTTT

j_call: TRBJ2-7
d_call: TRBD1
v_call: TRBV10-1
clone_size: NA
cdr3_aa: CANRQGAREQYF
cdr3_nt: TGCGCCAACCGGCAGGGGGCGAGAGAGCAGTACTTC

j_call: TRBJ1-2
d_call: NA
v_call: TRBV15
clone_size: NA
cdr3_aa: CATSSERLGRNYGYTF
cdr3_nt: TGTGCCACCAGCAGCGAAAGGCTCGGGAGGAACTATGGCTACACCTTC

j_call: TRBJ1-4
d_call: NA
v_call: TRBV9
clone_size: NA
cdr3_aa: CASSVGLQGMGEKLFF
cdr3_nt: TGTGCCAGCAGCGTGGGATTACAGGGAATGGGTGAAAAACTGTTTTTT

j_call: TRBJ1-5
d_call: NA
v_call: TRBV2
clone_size: NA
cdr3_aa: CASSWAGEAFQPQHF
cdr3_nt: TGTGCCAGCAGTTGGGCAGGGGAGGCCTTTCAGCCCCAGCATTTT

j_call: TRBJ1-4
d_call: TRBD1
v_call: TRBV18
clone_size: NA
cdr3_aa: CASSPNGQGMNEKLFF
cdr3_nt: TGTGCCAGCTCACCCAACGGACAGGGGATGAATGAAAAACTGTTTTTT

j_call: TRBJ2-5
d_call: NA
v_call: TRBV4-2
clone_size: NA
cdr3_aa: CASSIGGGETQYF
cdr3_nt: TGTGCCAGCAGCATAGGGGGGGGTGAGACCCAGTACTTC

j_call: TRBJ1-1
d_call: NA
v_call: TRBV6-6
clone_size: NA
cdr3_aa: CASSYFQGLHTEAFF
cdr3_nt: TGTGCCAGCAGTTACTTTCAGGGATTGCACACTGAAGCTTTCTTT

j_call: TRBJ1-4
d_call: NA
v_call: TRBV15
clone_size: once
cdr3_aa: CATKFGSGMNEKLFF
cdr3_nt: TGTGCCACTAAGTTTGGGTCAGGAATGAATGAAAAACTGTTTTTT

j_call: TRBJ2-7
d_call: NA
v_call: TRBV21-1
clone_size: NA
cdr3_aa: CATQDNGGICEQYF
cdr3_nt: TGTGCCACCCAAGACAATGGAGGAATTTGCGAGCAGTACTTC

j_call: TRBJ2-5
d_call: NA
v_call: TRBV4-3
clone_size: once
cdr3_aa: CASSQDTGHPQETQYF
cdr3_nt: TGCGCCAGCAGCCAAGACACGGGACACCCCCAAGAGACCCAGTACTTC

j_call: TRBJ1-2
d_call: NA
v_call: TRBV10-3
clone_size: NA
cdr3_aa: CAISQTDYYGYTF
cdr3_nt: TGTGCCATCAGTCAGACAGATTACTATGGCTACACCTTC

j_call: TRBJ2-7
d_call: TRBD2
v_call: TRBV7-2
clone_size: NA
cdr3_aa: CASSLGMSGRLHEQYF
cdr3_nt: TGTGCCAGCAGCTTAGGGATGAGCGGGAGATTGCACGAGCAGTACTTC

j_call: TRBJ2-1
d_call: TRBD1
v_call: TRBV2
clone_size: NA
cdr3_aa: CASSDRVSYNEQFF
cdr3_nt: TGTGCCAGCAGCGACAGGGTGTCCTACAATGAGCAGTTCTTC

j_call: TRBJ1-5
d_call: NA
v_call: TRBV6-1
clone_size: few
cdr3_aa: CASSVGTYSNQPQHF
cdr3_nt: TGTGCCAGCAGTGTGGGGACGTATAGCAATCAGCCCCAGCATTTT

j_call: TRBJ1-2
d_call: TRBD1
v_call: TRBV6-6
clone_size: NA
cdr3_aa: CASSPTTGEGSYGYTF
cdr3_nt: TGTGCCAGCAGTCCGACGACAGGGGAGGGGAGCTATGGCTACACCTTC

j_call: TRBJ2-3
d_call: NA
v_call: TRBV7-2
clone_size: once
cdr3_aa: CASSTSPRSADTQYF
cdr3_nt: TGTGCCAGCAGCACGAGTCCTAGATCCGCAGATACGCAGTATTTT

j_call: TRBJ2-7
d_call: NA
v_call: TRBV7-9
clone_size: NA
cdr3_aa: CASSRGLASYEQYF
cdr3_nt: TGTGCCAGCAGCCGGGGACTGGCGTCCTACGAGCAGTACTTC

j_call: TRBJ1-5
d_call: NA
v_call: TRBV5-6
clone_size: NA
cdr3_aa: CASSLARGTNSNQPQHF
cdr3_nt: TGTGCCAGCAGCTTGGCACGGGGAACGAATAGCAATCAGCCCCAGCATTTT

j_call: TRBJ1-1
d_call: NA
v_call: TRBV6-4
clone_size: NA
cdr3_aa: CASSDGAMNTEAFF
cdr3_nt: TGTGCCAGCAGTGACGGGGCCATGAACACTGAAGCTTTCTTT

j_call: TRBJ2-5
d_call: TRBD1
v_call: TRBV5-4
clone_size: NA
cdr3_aa: CASSITPRDSPETQYF
cdr3_nt: TGTGCCAGCAGCATAACACCCCGGGACAGCCCGGAGACCCAGTACTTC

j_call: TRBJ1-2
d_call: NA
v_call: TRBV28
clone_size: NA
cdr3_aa: CATSLNYGYTF
cdr3_nt: TGTGCCACGTCCCTTAACTATGGCTACACCTTC

j_call: TRBJ2-7
d_call: NA
v_call: TRBV6-6
clone_size: NA
cdr3_aa: CASSPKLADYEQYF
cdr3_nt: TGTGCCAGCAGTCCGAAGCTAGCAGACTACGAGCAGTACTTC

j_call: TRBJ2-7
d_call: NA
v_call: TRBV7-2
clone_size: NA
cdr3_aa: CASSTRGDEQYF
cdr3_nt: TGTGCCAGCAGCACCCGTGGGGACGAGCAGTACTTC

j_call: TRBJ2-7
d_call: TRBD1
v_call: TRBV30
clone_size: NA
cdr3_aa: CAWGRDRNYEQYF
cdr3_nt: TGTGCCTGGGGAAGGGACAGAAACTACGAGCAGTACTTC

j_call: TRBJ1-3
d_call: NA
v_call: TRBV10-1
clone_size: few
cdr3_aa: CASSESGSGNTIYF
cdr3_nt: TGCGCCAGCAGTGAGTCGGGATCCGGAAACACCATATATTTT

j_call: TRBJ2-2
d_call: NA
v_call: TRBV4-2
clone_size: NA
cdr3_aa: CASSRELLGANTGELFF
cdr3_nt: TGTGCCAGCAGCCGAGAATTACTGGGCGCGAACACCGGGGAGCTGTTTTTT

j_call: TRBJ1-2
d_call: NA
v_call: TRBV4-1
clone_size: NA
cdr3_aa: CASSQDPGTGNPSSYGYTF
cdr3_nt: TGCGCCAGCAGCCAAGATCCGGGAACAGGGAACCCAAGTAGCTATGGCTACACCTTC

j_call: TRBJ2-7
d_call: NA
v_call: TRBV27
clone_size: NA
cdr3_aa: CASSLYGDLLTGSTEQYF
cdr3_nt: TGTGCCAGCAGTTTATACGGGGACCTTCTAACGGGTTCTACCGAGCAGTACTTC

j_call: TRBJ2-7
d_call: NA
v_call: TRBV6-5
clone_size: NA
cdr3_aa: CASSQGSSYEQYF
cdr3_nt: TGTGCCAGCTCGCAGGGGAGCTCCTACGAGCAGTACTTC

j_call: TRBJ2-1
d_call: NA
v_call: TRBV2
clone_size: NA
cdr3_aa: CASSEFSSSYNEQFF
cdr3_nt: TGTGCCAGCAGTGAGTTCAGCAGTTCCTACAATGAGCAGTTCTTC

j_call: TRBJ2-2
d_call: NA
v_call: TRBV10-3
clone_size: NA
cdr3_aa: CAIGDETNERRLNTGELFF
cdr3_nt: TGTGCCATAGGGGATGAGACAAACGAGCGTCGACTGAACACCGGGGAGCTGTTTTTT

j_call: TRBJ1-2
d_call: NA
v_call: TRBV6-5
clone_size: NA
cdr3_aa: CASSPGVYNGYTF
cdr3_nt: TGTGCCAGCAGTCCGGGGGTTTATAATGGCTACACCTTC

j_call: TRBJ2-6
d_call: NA
v_call: TRBV28
clone_size: NA
cdr3_aa: CASSVRFGANVLTF
cdr3_nt: TGTGCCAGCAGTGTCAGGTTTGGGGCCAACGTCCTGACTTTC

j_call: TRBJ1-2
d_call: NA
v_call: TRBV6-5
clone_size: NA
cdr3_aa: CASSPTGASYGYTF
cdr3_nt: TGTGCCAGCAGTCCGACCGGGGCTAGTTATGGCTACACCTTC

j_call: TRBJ1-2
d_call: NA
v_call: TRBV4-3
clone_size: NA
cdr3_aa: CASSRDRLDYGYTF
cdr3_nt: TGCGCCAGCAGCCGGGACCGCCTTGACTATGGCTACACCTTC

j_call: TRBJ2-5
d_call: NA
v_call: TRBV11-2
clone_size: NA
cdr3_aa: CASSEGPQETQYF
cdr3_nt: TGTGCCAGCAGCGAAGGACCTCAAGAGACCCAGTACTTC

j_call: TRBJ2-2
d_call: TRBD2
v_call: TRBV6-1
clone_size: NA
cdr3_aa: CASKRGGTTGELFF
cdr3_nt: TGTGCCAGCAAACGCGGGGGAACCACCGGGGAGCTGTTTTTT

j_call: TRBJ2-7
d_call: NA
v_call: TRBV18
clone_size: once
cdr3_aa: CASSPNAGASLEQYF
cdr3_nt: TGTGCCAGCTCACCCAATGCGGGTGCCTCTTTGGAGCAGTACTTC

j_call: TRBJ2-3
d_call: TRBD1
v_call: TRBV6-4
clone_size: NA
cdr3_aa: CASSGTGRDTQYF
cdr3_nt: TGTGCCAGCAGCGGGACAGGTCGCGATACGCAGTATTTT